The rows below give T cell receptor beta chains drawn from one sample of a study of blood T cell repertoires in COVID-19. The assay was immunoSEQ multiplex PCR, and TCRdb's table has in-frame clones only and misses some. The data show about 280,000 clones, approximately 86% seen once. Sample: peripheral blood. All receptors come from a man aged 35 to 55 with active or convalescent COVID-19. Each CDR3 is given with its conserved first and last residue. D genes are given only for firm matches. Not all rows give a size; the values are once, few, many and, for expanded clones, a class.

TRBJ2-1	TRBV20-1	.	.	TGCAGTGCTTTTAGGGGTGAGCAGTTCTTC	CSAFRGEQFF
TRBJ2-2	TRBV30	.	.	TGTGCCTGGAGTGAAGCGGCTACTTCGAACACCGGGGAGCTGTTTTTT	CAWSEAATSNTGELFF
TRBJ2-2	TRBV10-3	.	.	TGTGCCATCAGTGAAGGACAGAACACCGGGGAGCTGTTTTTT	CAISEGQNTGELFF
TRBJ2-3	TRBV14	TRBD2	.	TGTGCCAGCAGCCTCACTAGCGGGACCACAGATACGCAGTATTTT	CASSLTSGTTDTQYF
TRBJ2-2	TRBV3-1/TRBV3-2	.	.	TGTGCCAGCGGCCGACGCGGAGTGCCCGGGGAGCTGTTTTTT	CASGRRGVPGELFF
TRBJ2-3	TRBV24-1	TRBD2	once	TGTGCCACCAGTGATGGGACTAGCGGTCCCACAGATACGCAGTATTTT	CATSDGTSGPTDTQYF
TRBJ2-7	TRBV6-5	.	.	TGTGCCAGCAGTTACGACAGCTCCTACGAGCAGTACTTC	CASSYDSSYEQYF
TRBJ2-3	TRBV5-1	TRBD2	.	TGCGCCAGCAGAGCTCCCGGGACTAGCGGGAGTTTCAGCACAGATACGCAGTATTTT	CASRAPGTSGSFSTDTQYF
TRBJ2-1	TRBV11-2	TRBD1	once	TGTGCCAGCAGCTTGACAGGGGCCCAAGGGAGGAATGAGCAGTTCTTC	CASSLTGAQGRNEQFF
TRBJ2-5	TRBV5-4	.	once	TGTGCCAGCACCGCCGGGGGACAAGAGACCCAGTACTTC	CASTAGGQETQYF
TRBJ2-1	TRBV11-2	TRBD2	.	TGTGCCAGCAGCTTAGCGGGGACTAGCAATGAGCAGTTCTTC	CASSLAGTSNEQFF
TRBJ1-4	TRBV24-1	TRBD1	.	TGTGCCACCAGTGATGCCGGGACAGGGACGGAAAAACTGTTTTTT	CATSDAGTGTEKLFF
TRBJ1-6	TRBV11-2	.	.	TGTGCCAGCAGCTTAGGGCCCAACAATTCACCCCTCCACTTT	CASSLGPNNSPLHF
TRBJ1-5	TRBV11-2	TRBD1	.	TGTGCCAGCAGCTCGGGACAGGAATACGGTCAGCCCCAGCATTTT	CASSSGQEYGQPQHF
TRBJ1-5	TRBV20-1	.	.	TGCAGTGCTAGAAAACAACAAGTACAGCATTTT	CSARKQQVQHF
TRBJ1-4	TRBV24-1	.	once	TGTGCCACCAGTGACCCCACAGGATCTGATGAAAAACTGTTTTTT	CATSDPTGSDEKLFF
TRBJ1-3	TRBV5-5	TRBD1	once	TGTGCCAGCAGCTTGGATTTCAACAGGGGCTATGGAAACACCATATATTTT	CASSLDFNRGYGNTIYF
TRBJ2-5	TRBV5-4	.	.	TGTGCCAGCAACTCACCGGGGGAGACCCAGTACTTC	CASNSPGETQYF
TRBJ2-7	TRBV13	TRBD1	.	TGTGCCAGCAGCTTGAGCTGGGACAGGGGAGACGAGCAGTACTTC	CASSLSWDRGDEQYF
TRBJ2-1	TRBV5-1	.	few	TGCGCCAGCAGCCATGGACAGATGGATGAGCAGTTCTTC	CASSHGQMDEQFF
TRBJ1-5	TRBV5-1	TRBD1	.	TGCGCCAGCAGCTTAGAGACAGGGAAAGATCAGCCCCAGCATTTT	CASSLETGKDQPQHF
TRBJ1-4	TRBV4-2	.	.	TGTGCCAGCAGCCAAGAGCGAGGGGGTCAGGAAAAACTGTTTTTT	CASSQERGGQEKLFF
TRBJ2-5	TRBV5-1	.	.	TGCGCCAGCAACAGTAACCCGGGGGAGACCCAGTACTTC	CASNSNPGETQYF